A selection of T cell receptor beta chains follows, all from one sample in a study of blood T cell repertoires in COVID-19. Libraries were prepared by immunoSEQ multiplex PCR; TCRdb keeps only in-frame clonotypes and omits some of them. The table records 120,000 or so clones, more than 60% of them present only once. Sequencing was done on a sample of peripheral blood. All receptors come from a man aged 45-65 years with acute or convalescent COVID-19. The CDR3 runs from the conserved cysteine through the conserved F or W. The order of the fields is V gene, CDR3 length, J gene, D gene, clone size, CDR3 DNA, CDR3 protein. A D gene is named only where the DNA matches it firmly. Clone size appears in some rows only: once, few, many, or a class for an expanded clone.

v_gene: TRBV6-2/TRBV6-3; len: 15; j_gene: TRBJ1-5; d_gene: NA; abundance: NA; CDR3nt: TGTGCCAGCAGTTATGGCGGCTTCGCCAATCAGCCCCAGCATTTT; CDR3aa: CASSYGGFANQPQHF
v_gene: TRBV28; len: 12; j_gene: TRBJ1-5; d_gene: NA; abundance: NA; CDR3nt: TGTGCCAGCAGGACAGATACCCAGCCCCAGCATTTT; CDR3aa: CASRTDTQPQHF
v_gene: TRBV25-1; len: 12; j_gene: TRBJ1-1; d_gene: TRBD1; abundance: NA; CDR3nt: TGTGCCAGCAGCCTGACAGGGTTGAAAGCTTTCTTT; CDR3aa: CASSLTGLKAFF
v_gene: TRBV6-2/TRBV6-3; len: 17; j_gene: TRBJ1-1; d_gene: NA; abundance: NA; CDR3nt: TGTGCCAGCAGTTACCGGGGGGGTCGGCGATTGAACACTGAAGCTTTCTTT; CDR3aa: CASSYRGGRRLNTEAFF
v_gene: TRBV21-1; len: 20; j_gene: TRBJ2-1; d_gene: NA; abundance: NA; CDR3nt: TGTGCCAGCAGCGTCGGAAGGACTAGCGGGCGAGATCATCCCTACAATGAGCAGTTCTTC; CDR3aa: CASSVGRTSGRDHPYNEQFF
v_gene: TRBV4-1; len: 17; j_gene: TRBJ2-1; d_gene: TRBD1; abundance: NA; CDR3nt: TGCGCCAGCAGCCAATTTGGAACAGGGGGCTTCTTTAATGAGCAGTTCTTC; CDR3aa: CASSQFGTGGFFNEQFF
v_gene: TRBV13; len: 14; j_gene: TRBJ2-7; d_gene: NA; abundance: NA; CDR3nt: TGTGCCAGCAGCTTGTTGGGCAGTAACTACGAGCAGTACTTC; CDR3aa: CASSLLGSNYEQYF
v_gene: TRBV7-2; len: 19; j_gene: TRBJ1-6; d_gene: NA; abundance: few; CDR3nt: TGTGCCAGCAGCTTAGTTTTGGCGGGACTAAGCTCCTATAATTCACCCCTCCACTTT; CDR3aa: CASSLVLAGLSSYNSPLHF
v_gene: TRBV7-9; len: 14; j_gene: TRBJ1-1; d_gene: NA; abundance: many; CDR3nt: TGTGCCAGCAGCTTATGGTCAGTGAACACTGAAGCTTTCTTT; CDR3aa: CASSLWSVNTEAFF
v_gene: TRBV19; len: 15; j_gene: TRBJ1-2; d_gene: NA; abundance: NA; CDR3nt: TGTGCCAGTAGTAGTCCCAGGGGCTCTAACTATGGCTACACCTTC; CDR3aa: CASSSPRGSNYGYTF
v_gene: TRBV7-8; len: 14; j_gene: TRBJ1-4; d_gene: NA; abundance: NA; CDR3nt: TGTGCCAGCAGCCGGACATCAACTAATGAAAAACTGTTTTTT; CDR3aa: CASSRTSTNEKLFF
v_gene: TRBV6-6; len: 14; j_gene: TRBJ2-7; d_gene: NA; abundance: NA; CDR3nt: TGTGCCAGCAGTTACTCGAATCAGGGGTATGGGCAGTACTTC; CDR3aa: CASSYSNQGYGQYF
v_gene: TRBV9; len: 16; j_gene: TRBJ2-3; d_gene: NA; abundance: NA; CDR3nt: TGTGCCAGCAGAGCCCGCATGGTACGTTACGAAGATACGCAGTATTTT; CDR3aa: CASRARMVRYEDTQYF
v_gene: TRBV27; len: 15; j_gene: TRBJ2-5; d_gene: NA; abundance: NA; CDR3nt: TGTGCCAGCAGTTCAAACCTGGGGCTCGGGGAGACCCAGTACTTC; CDR3aa: CASSSNLGLGETQYF
v_gene: TRBV14; len: 16; j_gene: TRBJ2-1; d_gene: TRBD2; abundance: NA; CDR3nt: TGTGCCAGCAGCCACCTTACAGCGGGGGACTACAATGAGCAGTTCTTC; CDR3aa: CASSHLTAGDYNEQFF
v_gene: TRBV15; len: 17; j_gene: TRBJ2-7; d_gene: NA; abundance: once; CDR3nt: TGTGCCACCAGCAGAGATATCCTACCAGGTAACCTCTACGAGCAGTACTTC; CDR3aa: CATSRDILPGNLYEQYF
v_gene: TRBV7-8; len: 16; j_gene: TRBJ1-2; d_gene: NA; abundance: NA; CDR3nt: TGTGCCAGCAGCTTAGTGGGAGGGGAGTTTAACTATGGCTACACCTTC; CDR3aa: CASSLVGGEFNYGYTF
v_gene: TRBV5-4; len: 15; j_gene: TRBJ1-2; d_gene: TRBD1; abundance: NA; CDR3nt: TGTGCCAGCAGCTTGTGGGCAGGGGGCGGGAGAGGCTACACCTTC; CDR3aa: CASSLWAGGGRGYTF
v_gene: TRBV9; len: 16; j_gene: TRBJ2-2; d_gene: TRBD2; abundance: NA; CDR3nt: TGTGCCAGCAGCGACACTAGCGGACGGAACACCGGGGAGCTGTTTTTT; CDR3aa: CASSDTSGRNTGELFF
v_gene: TRBV9; len: 14; j_gene: TRBJ1-6; d_gene: TRBD1; abundance: NA; CDR3nt: TGTGCCAGCAGCTGGACAGGGGATAATTCACCCCTCCACTTT; CDR3aa: CASSWTGDNSPLHF